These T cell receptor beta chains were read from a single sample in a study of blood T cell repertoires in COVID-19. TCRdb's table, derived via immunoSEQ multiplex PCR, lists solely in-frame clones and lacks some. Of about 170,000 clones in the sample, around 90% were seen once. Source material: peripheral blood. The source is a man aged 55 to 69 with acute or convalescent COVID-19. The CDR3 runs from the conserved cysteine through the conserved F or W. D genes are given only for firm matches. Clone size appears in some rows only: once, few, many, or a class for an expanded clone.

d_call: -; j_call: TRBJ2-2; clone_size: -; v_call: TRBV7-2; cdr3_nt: TGTGCCAGCGCACGGGGTGGCACCGGGGAGCTGTTTTTT; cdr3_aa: CASARGGTGELFF
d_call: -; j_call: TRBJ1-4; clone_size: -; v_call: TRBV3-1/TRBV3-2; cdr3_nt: TGTGCCAGCAGCCAGGGAGAGAGTGGTGAAAAACTGTTTTTT; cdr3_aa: CASSQGESGEKLFF
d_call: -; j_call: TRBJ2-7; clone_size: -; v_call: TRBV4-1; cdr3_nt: TGCGCCAGCAGCCAAATAAACTTGGTATCTTATGACGAGCAGTACTTC; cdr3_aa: CASSQINLVSYDEQYF
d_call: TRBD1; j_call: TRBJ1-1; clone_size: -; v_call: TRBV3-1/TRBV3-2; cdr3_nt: TGTGCCAGCAGCCACCCCGGGACAGGGCGAGAAGCTTTCTTT; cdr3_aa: CASSHPGTGREAFF
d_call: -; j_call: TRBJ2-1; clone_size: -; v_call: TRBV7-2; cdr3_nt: TGTGCCAGCAGCGATCGACTAGATTCCGATGAGCAGTTCTTC; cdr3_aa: CASSDRLDSDEQFF
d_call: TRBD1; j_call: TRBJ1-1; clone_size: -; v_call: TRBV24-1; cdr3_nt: TGTGCCACCAGTGAACCAACAGGGGCCCGAGCTTTCTTT; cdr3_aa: CATSEPTGARAFF
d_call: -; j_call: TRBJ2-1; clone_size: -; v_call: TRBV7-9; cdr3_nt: TGTGCCAGCAGCTTATATGGGCGGACAGTTAACAATGAGCAGTTCTTC; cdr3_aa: CASSLYGRTVNNEQFF
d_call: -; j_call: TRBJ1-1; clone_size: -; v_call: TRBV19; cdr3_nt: TGTGCCAGTAGTCCCGGAGTAGGCAGATTGAACACTGAAGCTTTCTTT; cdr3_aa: CASSPGVGRLNTEAFF
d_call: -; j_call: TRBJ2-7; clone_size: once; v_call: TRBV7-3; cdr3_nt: TGTGCCAGCAGCCTCAGGAGGGGCTACGAGCAGTACTTC; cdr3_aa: CASSLRRGYEQYF
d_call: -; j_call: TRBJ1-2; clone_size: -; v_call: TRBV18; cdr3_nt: TGTGCCAGCTCACTCGGGCGGGTCTTAGCTAACTATGGCTACACCTTC; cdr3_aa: CASSLGRVLANYGYTF
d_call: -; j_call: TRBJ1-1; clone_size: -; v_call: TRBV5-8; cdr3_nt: TGTGCCAGCAGCTTGAATGGGGGCGGCGGCACTGAAGCTTTCTTT; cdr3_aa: CASSLNGGGGTEAFF
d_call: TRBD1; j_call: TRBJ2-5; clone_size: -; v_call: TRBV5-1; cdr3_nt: TGCGCCAGCAGCTTGGATGGCGGGACAGGGCGCGAGACCCAGTACTTC; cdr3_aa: CASSLDGGTGRETQYF
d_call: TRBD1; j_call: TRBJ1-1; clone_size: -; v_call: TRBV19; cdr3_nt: TGTGCCAGTACGTTCGACAGGGGTGGCACTGAAGCTTTCTTT; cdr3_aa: CASTFDRGGTEAFF
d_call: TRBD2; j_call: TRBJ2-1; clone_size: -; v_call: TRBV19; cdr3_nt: TGTGCCAGTAGTCCCGGGAGGCGGAGGGGTGAGCAGTTCTTC; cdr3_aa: CASSPGRRRGEQFF
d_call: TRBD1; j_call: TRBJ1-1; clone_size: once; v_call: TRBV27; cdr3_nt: TGTGCCAGCAGTTCGGGACAGGGCTTTCGTAGAGCTTTCTTT; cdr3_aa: CASSSGQGFRRAFF
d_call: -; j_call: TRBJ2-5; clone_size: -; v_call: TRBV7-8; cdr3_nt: TGTGCCAGCAGCTTAGTAAGGGGGGGGGCGACCCAGTACTTC; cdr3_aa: CASSLVRGGATQYF
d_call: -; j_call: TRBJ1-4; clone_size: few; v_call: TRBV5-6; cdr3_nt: TGTGCCAGCAGCTTACCGGGAGCCCAACTCTTGTTTTTT; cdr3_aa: CASSLPGAQLLFF
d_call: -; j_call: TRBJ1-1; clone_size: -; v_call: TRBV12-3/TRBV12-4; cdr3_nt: TGTGCCAGCAGACCCCAGGGGAACACTGAAGCTTTCTTT; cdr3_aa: CASRPQGNTEAFF
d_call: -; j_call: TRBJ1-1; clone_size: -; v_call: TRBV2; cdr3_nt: TGTGCCAGCAGTGAAACGTTGTTGAGGACTGAAGCTTTCTTT; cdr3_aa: CASSETLLRTEAFF
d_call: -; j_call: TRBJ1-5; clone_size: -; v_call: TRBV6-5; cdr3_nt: TGTGCCAGCAGGCTACAGGGTTATAGCAATCAGCCCCAGCATTTT; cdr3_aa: CASRLQGYSNQPQHF
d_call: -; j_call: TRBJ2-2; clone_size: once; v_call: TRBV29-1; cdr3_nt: TGCAGCGCGAAGGGGGACACCGGGGAGCTGTTTTTT; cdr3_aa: CSAKGDTGELFF
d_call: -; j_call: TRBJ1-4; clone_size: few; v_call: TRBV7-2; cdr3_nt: TGTGCCAGCAGCTTATATCGGTCAACTAATGAAAAACTGTTTTTT; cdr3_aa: CASSLYRSTNEKLFF
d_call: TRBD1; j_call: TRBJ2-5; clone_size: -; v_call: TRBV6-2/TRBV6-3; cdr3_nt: TGTGCCAGCAGTTCATCACCGACAGGGCAGTACTTC; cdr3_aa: CASSSSPTGQYF
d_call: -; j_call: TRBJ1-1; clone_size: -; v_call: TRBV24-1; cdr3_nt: TGTGCCACCAGTGATTGGCGGCAGAACACTGAAGCTTTCTTT; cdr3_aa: CATSDWRQNTEAFF
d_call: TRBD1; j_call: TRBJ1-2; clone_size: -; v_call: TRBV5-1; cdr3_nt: TGCGCCAGCAGCTTCTCGGACAGGGACTATGGCTACACCTTC; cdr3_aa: CASSFSDRDYGYTF
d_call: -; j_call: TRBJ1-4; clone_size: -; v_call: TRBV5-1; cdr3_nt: TGCGCCAGCAGCTTGGGGGCAGGCGACAATGAAAAACTGTTTTTT; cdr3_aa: CASSLGAGDNEKLFF
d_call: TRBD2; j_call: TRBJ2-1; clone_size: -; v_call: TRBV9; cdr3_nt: TGTGCCAGCAGCGACCGAGGACTAGCGGGAGTGCCGGCCTACAATGAGCAGTTCTTC; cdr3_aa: CASSDRGLAGVPAYNEQFF
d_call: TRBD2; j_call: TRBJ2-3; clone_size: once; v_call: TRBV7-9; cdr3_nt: TGTGCCAGCAGCCTAAGACTAGCGGGAGAAGCAGATACGCAGTATTTT; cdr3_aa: CASSLRLAGEADTQYF
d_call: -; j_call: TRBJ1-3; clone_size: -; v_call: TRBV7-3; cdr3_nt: TGTGCCAGCAGCCCATCCGGCTCTGGAAACACCATATATTTT; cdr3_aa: CASSPSGSGNTIYF
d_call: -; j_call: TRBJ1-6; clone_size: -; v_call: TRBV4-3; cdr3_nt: TGCGCCAGCAGCCAAGGCAGGGATAATTCACCCCTCCACTTT; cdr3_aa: CASSQGRDNSPLHF
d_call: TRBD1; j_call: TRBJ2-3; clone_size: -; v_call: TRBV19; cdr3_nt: TGTGCCAGTAGTGCCGGGACAGTCAAGGAATATTTT; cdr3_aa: CASSAGTVKEYF
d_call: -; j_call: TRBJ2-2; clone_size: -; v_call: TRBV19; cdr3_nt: TGTGCCAGAAGTTATGGAGCGAACACCGGGGAGCTGTTTTTT; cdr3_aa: CARSYGANTGELFF
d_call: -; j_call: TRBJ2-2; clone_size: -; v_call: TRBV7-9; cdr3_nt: TGTGCCAGCAGCCCTCTAGGATCCGGGGAGCTGTTTTTT; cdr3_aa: CASSPLGSGELFF
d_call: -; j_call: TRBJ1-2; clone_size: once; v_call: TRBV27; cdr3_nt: TGTGCCAGCAGTCCAGGGTTTGGTCAGGGCGAAATCTATGGCTACACCTTC; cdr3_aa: CASSPGFGQGEIYGYTF
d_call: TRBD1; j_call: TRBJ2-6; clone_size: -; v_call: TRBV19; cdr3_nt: TGTGCCAGTAGTGTAGGACAGGGGAGCTCTGGGGCCAACGTCCTGACTTTC; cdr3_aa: CASSVGQGSSGANVLTF
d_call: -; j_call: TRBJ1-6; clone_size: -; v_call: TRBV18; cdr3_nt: TGTGCCAGCTCAACGCGGACGGGAGGGTCCTATAATTCACCCCTCCACTTT; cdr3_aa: CASSTRTGGSYNSPLHF
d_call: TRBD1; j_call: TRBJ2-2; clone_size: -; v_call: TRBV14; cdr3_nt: TGTGCCAGCAGCCTAGCCGGGACAGGAAGGGCCGGGGAGCTGTTTTTT; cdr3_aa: CASSLAGTGRAGELFF
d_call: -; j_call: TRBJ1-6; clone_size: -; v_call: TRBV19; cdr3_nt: TGTGCCAGTAGTATACGAGAGGGCGTTTATAATTCACCCCTCCACTTT; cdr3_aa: CASSIREGVYNSPLHF
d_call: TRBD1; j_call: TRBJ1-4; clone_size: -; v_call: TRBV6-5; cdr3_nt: TGTGCCAGCAACTCGAAACAGGGGTCTAATGAAAAACTGTTTTTT; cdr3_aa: CASNSKQGSNEKLFF
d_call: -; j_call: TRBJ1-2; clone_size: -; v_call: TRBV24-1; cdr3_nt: TGTGCCACCAGTGATTTTTCGGACTATGGCTACACCTTC; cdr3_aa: CATSDFSDYGYTF
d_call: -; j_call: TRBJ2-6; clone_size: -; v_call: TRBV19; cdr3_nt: TGTGCCAGTAGCCTCCTGTCGGTCTCTGGGGCCAACGTCCTGACTTTC; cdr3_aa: CASSLLSVSGANVLTF
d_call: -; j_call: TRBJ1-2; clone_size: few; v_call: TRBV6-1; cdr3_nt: TGTGCCAGCAGTGAGTCAGTAAGCTATGGCTACACCTTC; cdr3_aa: CASSESVSYGYTF
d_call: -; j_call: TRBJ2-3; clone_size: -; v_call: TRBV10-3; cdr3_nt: TGTGCCATCAGCCTAGCTAGCACAGATACGCAGTATTTT; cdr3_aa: CAISLASTDTQYF
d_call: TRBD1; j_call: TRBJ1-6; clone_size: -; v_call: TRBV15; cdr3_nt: TGTGCCACCAGCAGACTACAGGGGAGCCCCCTCCACTTT; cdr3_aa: CATSRLQGSPLHF
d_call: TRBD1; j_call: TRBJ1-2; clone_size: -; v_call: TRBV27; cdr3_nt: TGTGCCAGCAGTTTATTCTCCGGGACAGGCGTATCTCCCTATGGCTACACCTTC; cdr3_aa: CASSLFSGTGVSPYGYTF
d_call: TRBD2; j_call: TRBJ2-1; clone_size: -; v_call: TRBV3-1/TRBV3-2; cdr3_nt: TGTGCCAGCAGCCAAGATCGCCTAGCGGGGGGCGAGCAGTTCTTC; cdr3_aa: CASSQDRLAGGEQFF
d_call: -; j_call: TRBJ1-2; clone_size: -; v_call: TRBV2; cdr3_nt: TGTGCCAGCAGTGAAGCACGGAGCGATAATGGCTACACCTTC; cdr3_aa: CASSEARSDNGYTF
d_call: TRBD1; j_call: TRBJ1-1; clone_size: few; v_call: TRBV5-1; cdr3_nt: TGCGCCACCCAAGGGGACAGTAACACTGAAGCTTTCTTT; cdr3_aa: CATQGDSNTEAFF
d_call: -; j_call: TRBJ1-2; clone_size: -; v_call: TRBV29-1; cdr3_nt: TGCAGCGTGGACGGACTAGGCTATGGCTACACCTTC; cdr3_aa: CSVDGLGYGYTF